This entry features one TCR beta chain sequence. Its cognate antigen is unknown. The sample belongs to a study of blood T cells in healthy people across ages. Study-wide results and caveats: Samples with more naive T cells showed higher observed beta diversity. Versus aged donors, long-lived donors had higher diversity and more naive CD4+ cells. Older age went with lower TCR beta diversity per million T cells, in a roughly linear way.

This CDR3 spans 16 amino acids. Per germline, CDR1 SNHLY and CDR2 FYNNEI. The V end was cut by 4 bases, the J end by 3 bases, with 16 bases between. A second PCR of about 7 to 12 cycles used a sample-barcoded 5' primer and a J-beta primer mix. TCRdb re-called the 5' RACE reads with MiXCR, one entry per CDR3 protein. The sample carries roughly 1,100,000 distinct CDR3 sequences, roughly 24% recorded once. This sample was shared with a second study, whose subject was T cells of mothers and their children. That paper notes: Related mother and child pairs showed slightly greater overlap (not significant) than unrelated pairs did.

This TCR was sampled from a girl between 2 and 10 years old in good health. The chain combines TRBV2 with TRBJ2-4; tentatively, D is TRBD1 (5 bases). The sample consisted of blood. The CDR3 region has the DNA TGTGCCAGCAGTGTTAGGGGCCCGGATGGCAAAAACATTCAGTACTTC. It encodes CASSVRGPDGKNIQYF.